The source of this TCR beta chain is a study of neurological immune-mediated disorders. Sample time point: longitudinal time-point 2. Germline V gene sequence: CDR1 SGHTS, CDR2 YDEGEE. Trimming shortened V by 0 bases and J by 4 bases, and 10 bases separated the two germline ends. This CDR3 has 14 amino acids. The making of cDNA relied on 5'RACE with 10-nucleotide random UMIs. The output of every sequencing run, over 160 million TCR-beta sequences, came from 15-18 subjects. TCRdb fed the 5' RACE reads into MiXCR, producing one record per CDR3 protein. In the table there are about 49,000 distinct CDR3 sequences, roughly 13% of which are singletons. This clonotype was counted many times. The target antigen is unknown. Study results and limitations: HTLV-1-associated myelopathy had the most TCR clonal expansion, while multiple sclerosis had the least, a level that fell below healthy controls.

The chain couples TRBV5-8 to TRBJ1-2; no firm D call. This TCR came from a male donor with HTLV-1-associated myelopathy (HAM/TSP). Specimen: PBMCs. The chain's CDR3 is CASSLGHGVYGYTF. DNA for the CDR3: TGTGCCAGCAGCTTGGGGCACGGAGTCTATGGCTACACCTTC.